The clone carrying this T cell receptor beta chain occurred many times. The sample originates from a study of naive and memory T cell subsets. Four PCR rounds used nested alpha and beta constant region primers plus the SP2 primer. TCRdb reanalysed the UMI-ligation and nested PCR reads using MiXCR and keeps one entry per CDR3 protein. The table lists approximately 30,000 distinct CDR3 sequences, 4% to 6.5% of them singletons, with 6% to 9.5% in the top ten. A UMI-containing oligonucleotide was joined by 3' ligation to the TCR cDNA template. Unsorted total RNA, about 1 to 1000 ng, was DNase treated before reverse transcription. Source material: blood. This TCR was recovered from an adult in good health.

The CDR3 DNA reads as TGTGCCAGCAACGAATACAGGGGTGGCACAGATACGCAGTATTTT. It encodes CASNEYRGGTDTQYF. The V call is TRBV7-9, the J call TRBJ2-3; 7 bases are shared with TRBD1. From germline, CDR1 is SEHNR and CDR2 FQNEAQ (reference sequence). This CDR3 has 15 residues. The V and J ends lost 7 bases and 1 base, in that order; junction bases with no gene match: 8.